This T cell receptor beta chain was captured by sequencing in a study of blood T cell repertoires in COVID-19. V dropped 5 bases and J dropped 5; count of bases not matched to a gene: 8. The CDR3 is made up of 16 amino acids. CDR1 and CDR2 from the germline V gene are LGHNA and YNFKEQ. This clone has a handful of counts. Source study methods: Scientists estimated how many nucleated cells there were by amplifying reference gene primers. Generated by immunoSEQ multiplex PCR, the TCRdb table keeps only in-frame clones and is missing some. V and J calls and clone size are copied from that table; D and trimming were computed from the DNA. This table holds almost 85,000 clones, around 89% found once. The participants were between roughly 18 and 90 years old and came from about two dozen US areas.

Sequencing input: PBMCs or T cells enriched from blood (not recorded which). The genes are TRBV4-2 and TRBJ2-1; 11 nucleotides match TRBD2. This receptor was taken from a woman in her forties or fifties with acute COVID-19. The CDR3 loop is CASSYEWTSGHNEQFF. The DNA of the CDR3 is TGTGCCAGCAGCTATGAATGGACTAGCGGGCACAATGAGCAGTTCTTC.